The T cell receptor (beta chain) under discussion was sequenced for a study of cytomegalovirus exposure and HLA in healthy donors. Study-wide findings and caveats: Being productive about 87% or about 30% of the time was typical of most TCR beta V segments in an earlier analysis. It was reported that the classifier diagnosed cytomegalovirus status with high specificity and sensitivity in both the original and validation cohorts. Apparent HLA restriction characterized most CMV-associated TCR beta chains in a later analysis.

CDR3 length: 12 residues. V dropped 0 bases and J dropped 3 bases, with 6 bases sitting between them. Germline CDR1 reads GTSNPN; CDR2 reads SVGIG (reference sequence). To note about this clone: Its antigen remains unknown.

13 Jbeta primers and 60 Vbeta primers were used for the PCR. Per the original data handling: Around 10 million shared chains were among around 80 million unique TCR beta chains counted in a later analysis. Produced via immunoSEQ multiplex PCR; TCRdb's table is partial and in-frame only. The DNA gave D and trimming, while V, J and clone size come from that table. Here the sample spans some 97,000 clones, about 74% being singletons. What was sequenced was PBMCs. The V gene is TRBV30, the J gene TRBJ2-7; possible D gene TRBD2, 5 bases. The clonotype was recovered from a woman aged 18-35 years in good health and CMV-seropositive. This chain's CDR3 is CAWSVSGYEQYF. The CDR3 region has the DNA TGTGCCTGGAGTGTAAGCGGCTACGAGCAGTACTTC.